Sequencing of this T cell receptor beta chain was carried out in a study of cytomegalovirus exposure and HLA in healthy donors. Primers: 60 Vbeta forward and 13 Jbeta reverse. Sequencing used immunoSEQ multiplex PCR; TCRdb keeps in-frame clones, though not all of them. Here the sample spans roughly 180,000 clones, 75% to 90% being singletons. Trimming took off 4 bases at V and 0 bases at J, with 10 bases between the two ends. Germline CDR1 and CDR2: KGHSH and LQKENI. CDR3 length: 14 amino acids. The chain links TRBV18 to TRBJ2-7, with no clear D. Sequenced material: PBMCs. This receptor was identified in a man younger than 30 in good health and CMV-seropositive. The CDR3 DNA reads TGTGCCAGCTCACGTTCGGCGGACTCCTACGAGCAGTACTTC. It is translated as CASSRSADSYEQYF. Supplemented by reference TRBV18 and TRBJ2-7, the full variable domain reads NAGVMQNPRHLVRRRGQEARLRCSPMKGHSHVYWYRQLPEEGLKFMVYLQKENIIDESGMPKERFSAEFPKEGPSILRIQQVVRGDSAAYFCASSRSADSYEQYFGPGTRLTVT.